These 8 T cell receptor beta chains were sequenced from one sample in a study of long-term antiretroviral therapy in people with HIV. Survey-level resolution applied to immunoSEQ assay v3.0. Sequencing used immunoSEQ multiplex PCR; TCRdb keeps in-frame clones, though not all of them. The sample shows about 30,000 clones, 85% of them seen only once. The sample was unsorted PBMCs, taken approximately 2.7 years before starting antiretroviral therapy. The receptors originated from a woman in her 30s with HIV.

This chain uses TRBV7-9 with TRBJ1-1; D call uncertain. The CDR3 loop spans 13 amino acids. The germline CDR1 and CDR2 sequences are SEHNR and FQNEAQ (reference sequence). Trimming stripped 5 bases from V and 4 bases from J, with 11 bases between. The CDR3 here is CASSPTLGTEAFF. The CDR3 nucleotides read TGTGCCAGCAGCCCAACCTTAGGCACTGAAGCTTTCTTT.

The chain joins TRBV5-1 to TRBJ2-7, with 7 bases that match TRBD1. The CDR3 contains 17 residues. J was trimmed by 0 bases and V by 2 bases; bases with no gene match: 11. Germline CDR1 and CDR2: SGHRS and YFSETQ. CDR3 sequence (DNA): TGCGCCAGCAGCTTCGCACGGACAGGAGACACCTCCTACGAGCAGTACTTC. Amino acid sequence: CASSFARTGDTSYEQYF.

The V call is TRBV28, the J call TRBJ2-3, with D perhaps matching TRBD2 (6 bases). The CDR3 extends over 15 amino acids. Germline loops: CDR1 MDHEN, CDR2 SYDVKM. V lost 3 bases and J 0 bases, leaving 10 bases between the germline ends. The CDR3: CASSFGRDSTDTQYF. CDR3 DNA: TGTGCCAGCAGTTTCGGGCGGGATAGCACAGATACGCAGTATTTT.

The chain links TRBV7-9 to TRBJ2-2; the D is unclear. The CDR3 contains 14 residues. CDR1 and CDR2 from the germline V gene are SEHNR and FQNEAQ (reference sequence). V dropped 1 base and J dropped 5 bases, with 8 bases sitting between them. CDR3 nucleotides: TGTGCCAGCAGCTTAGAAGGGCAAACCGGGGAGCTGTTTTTT. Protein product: CASSLEGQTGELFF. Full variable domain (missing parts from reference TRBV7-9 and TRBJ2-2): DTGVSQNPRHKITKRGQNVTFRCDPISEHNRLYWYRQTLGQGPEFLTYFQNEAQLEKSRLLSDRFSAERPKGSFSTLEIQRTEQGDSAMYLCASSLEGQTGELFFGEGSRLTVL.

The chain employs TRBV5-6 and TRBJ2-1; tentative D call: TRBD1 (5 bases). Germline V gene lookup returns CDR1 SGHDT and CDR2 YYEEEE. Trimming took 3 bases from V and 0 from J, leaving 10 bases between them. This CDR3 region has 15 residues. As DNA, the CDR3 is TGTGCCAGCAGCTCAGACAGCAGCTCCTACAATGAGCAGTTCTTC. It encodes CASSSDSSSYNEQFF.

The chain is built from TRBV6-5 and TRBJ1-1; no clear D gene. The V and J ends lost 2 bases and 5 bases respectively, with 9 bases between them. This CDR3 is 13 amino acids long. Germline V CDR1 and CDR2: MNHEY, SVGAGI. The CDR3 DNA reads TGTGCCAGCAGTTACAGGCAGCTTACTGAAGCTTTCTTT. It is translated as CASSYRQLTEAFF.

CDR3 sequence (DNA): TGTGCCAGCAGTGAATACACTAGCAGCCGATACGAGCAGTACGTC. Protein product: CASSEYTSSRYEQYV. The gene calls are TRBV6-1 and TRBJ2-7, with D tentatively TRBD2 (6 bases). The CDR3 covers 15 residues. The germline CDR1 and CDR2 sequences are MNHNS and SASEGT. With 2 bases removed from V and 4 bases from J, the gap between germline ends came to 15 bases.

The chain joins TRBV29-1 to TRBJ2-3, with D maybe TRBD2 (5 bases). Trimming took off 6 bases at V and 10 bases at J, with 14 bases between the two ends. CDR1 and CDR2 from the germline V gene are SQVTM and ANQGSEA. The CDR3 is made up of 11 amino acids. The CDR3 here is CSVDNGVAQYF. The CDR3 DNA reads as TGCAGCGTCGATAACGGGGTTGCGCAGTATTTT.